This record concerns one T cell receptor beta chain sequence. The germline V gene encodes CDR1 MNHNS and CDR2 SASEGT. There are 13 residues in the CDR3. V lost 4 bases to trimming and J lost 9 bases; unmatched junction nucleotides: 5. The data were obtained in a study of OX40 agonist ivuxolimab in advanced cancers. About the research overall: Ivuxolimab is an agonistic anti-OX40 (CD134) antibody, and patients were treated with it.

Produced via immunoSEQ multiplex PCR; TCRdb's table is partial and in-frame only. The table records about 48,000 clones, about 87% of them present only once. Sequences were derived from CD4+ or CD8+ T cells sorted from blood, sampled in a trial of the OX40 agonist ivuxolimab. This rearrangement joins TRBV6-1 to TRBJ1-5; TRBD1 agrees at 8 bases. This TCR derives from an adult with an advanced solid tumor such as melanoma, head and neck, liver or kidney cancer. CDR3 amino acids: CASSGTGNMPQHF. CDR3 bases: TGTGCCAGCAGTGGGACAGGGAATATGCCCCAGCATTTT.